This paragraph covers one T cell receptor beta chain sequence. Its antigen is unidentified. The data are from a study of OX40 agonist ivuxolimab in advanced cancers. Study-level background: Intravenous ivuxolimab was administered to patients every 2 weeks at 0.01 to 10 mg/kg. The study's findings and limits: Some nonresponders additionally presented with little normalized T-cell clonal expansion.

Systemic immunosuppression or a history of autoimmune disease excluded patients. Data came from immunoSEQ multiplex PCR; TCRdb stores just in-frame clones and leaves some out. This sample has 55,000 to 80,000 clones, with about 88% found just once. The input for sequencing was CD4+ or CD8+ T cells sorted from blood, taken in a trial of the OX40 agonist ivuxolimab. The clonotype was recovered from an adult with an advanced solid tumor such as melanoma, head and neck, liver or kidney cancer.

CDR3 sequence reads: CASMWLAGPYEQYF. CDR3 in DNA: TGTGCCAGCATGTGGCTAGCGGGACCCTACGAGCAGTACTTC. V usage is TRBV28 and J usage is TRBJ2-7; 9 bases are a match to TRBD2. From germline, CDR1 is MDHEN and CDR2 SYDVKM. V shed 7 bases, J shed 2 bases, and the junction held 6 bases outside the gene matches. The CDR3 loop spans 14 amino acids.